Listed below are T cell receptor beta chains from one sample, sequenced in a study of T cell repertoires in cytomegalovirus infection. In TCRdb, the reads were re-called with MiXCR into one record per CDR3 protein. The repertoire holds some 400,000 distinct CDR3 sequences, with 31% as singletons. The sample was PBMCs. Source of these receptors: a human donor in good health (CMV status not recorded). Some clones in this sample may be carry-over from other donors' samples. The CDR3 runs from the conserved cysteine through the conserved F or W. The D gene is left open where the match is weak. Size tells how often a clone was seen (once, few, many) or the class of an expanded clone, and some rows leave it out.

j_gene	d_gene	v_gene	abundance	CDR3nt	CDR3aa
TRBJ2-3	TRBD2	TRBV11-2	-	TGTGCCAGCAGCTTAGATGGGACTAGCGGGGGCACAGATACGCAGTATTTT	CASSLDGTSGGTDTQYF
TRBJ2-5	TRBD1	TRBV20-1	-	TGCAGTGCTACAAGACAGGGGAAAGAGACCCAGTACTTC	CSATRQGKETQYF
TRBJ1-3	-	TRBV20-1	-	TGCAGTGCTAGGGGGCCTATCTCTGGAAACACCATATATTTT	CSARGPISGNTIYF
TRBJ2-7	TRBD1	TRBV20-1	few	TGCAGCCCACACACCGACAGGGTTGGGTACGAGCAGTACTTC	CSPHTDRVGYEQYF
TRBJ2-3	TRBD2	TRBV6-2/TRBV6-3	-	TGTGCCAGCAGATCGGGACTAGCGGGGATGGATACGCAGTATTTT	CASRSGLAGMDTQYF
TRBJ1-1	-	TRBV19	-	TGTGCCAGTAGGAGAAAACAGGGACCGAACACTGAAGCTTTCTTT	CASRRKQGPNTEAFF
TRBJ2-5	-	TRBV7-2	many	TGTGCCAGCAGCCAGGCTCGGTCGGCAGAGACCCAGTACTTC	CASSQARSAETQYF
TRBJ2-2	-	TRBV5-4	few	TGTGCCAGTACGGGTCAGGCCGGGGAGCTGTTTTTT	CASTGQAGELFF
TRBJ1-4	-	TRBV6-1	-	TGTGCCAGCACCATCCGGAGGGAGGGTGAAAAACTGTTTTTT	CASTIRREGEKLFF
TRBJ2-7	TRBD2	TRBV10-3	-	TGTGCCACCAGACTAGCGGGGGACTACGAGCAGTACTTC	CATRLAGDYEQYF
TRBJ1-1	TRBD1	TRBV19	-	TGTGCCAGTAGTATACCGGGACAGGGTCACATGAACACTGAAGCTTTCTTT	CASSIPGQGHMNTEAFF
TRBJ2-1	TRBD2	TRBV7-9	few	TGTGCCAGCAGCTCCCGCGGGGGGGCCGACAATGAGCAGTTCTTC	CASSSRGGADNEQFF
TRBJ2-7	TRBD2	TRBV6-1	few	TGTGCCAGCAGGACGACTCCTAGCGGGGGTTCCTACGAGCAGTACTTC	CASRTTPSGGSYEQYF
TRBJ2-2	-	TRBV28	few	TGTGCCAGCACCCCGTTAAGACGGGCCGGGGAGCTGTTTTTT	CASTPLRRAGELFF
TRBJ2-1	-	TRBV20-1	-	TGCAGTGCTACGAAGAGCGATGAGCAGTTCTTC	CSATKSDEQFF
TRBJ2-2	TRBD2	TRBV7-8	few	TGTGCCAGCAGCCATAGCGGGGAAACGATTTCGAACACCGGGGAGCTGTTTTTT	CASSHSGETISNTGELFF
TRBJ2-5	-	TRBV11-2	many	TGTGCCAGCAGCAACCAAGAGACCCAGTACTTC	CASSNQETQYF
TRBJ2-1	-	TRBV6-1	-	TGTGCCAGCAGTGAGGTAGACATGGATGAGCAGTTATTC	CASSEVDMDEQLF
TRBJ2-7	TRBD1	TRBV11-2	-	TGTGCCAGCAGCCCGGGACAGGGTTTCTACGATCAGTACTTC	CASSPGQGFYDQYF